The sample holds one count of the clone carrying this T cell receptor (beta chain). The data originate from a study of control samples from healthy donors and cancer patients. TCRdb's copy holds only in-frame clones and misses some; the assay was immunoSEQ multiplex PCR. The data hold approximately 120,000 clones, with just over 90% observed a single time. V dropped 0 bases and J dropped 5 bases, with 16 bases sitting between them. Germline-derived CDR1 and CDR2 are LGHNA and YNFKEQ. This CDR3 has 17 residues. The V gene is TRBV4-2, the J gene TRBJ2-2, with a possible D match to TRBD2 (6 bases). This clonotype was sampled from a human donor in good health. The donor label of this sample is uncertain. The source material was blood. The CDR3 loop reads CASSQDVGGLGTGELFF. The CDR3 DNA reads TGTGCCAGCAGCCAAGATGTGGGGGGACTTGGGACCGGGGAGCTGTTTTTT.